The 26 T cell receptor beta chains given below trace back to one sample, sequenced in a study of blood T cell repertoires in COVID-19. Clones were read by immunoSEQ multiplex PCR, and TCRdb kept only the in-frame ones, dropping some. The sample records some 320,000 clones, approximately 85% being singletons. Sequencing used peripheral blood. The receptors shown here come from a human donor in a cohort sampled during active COVID-19.

V is TRBV5-1 and J is TRBJ1-2, with TRBD1 matching over 10 bases. The CDR3 consists of 14 residues. Germline V gene sequence: CDR1 SGHRS, CDR2 YFSETQ. V gave up 4 bases and J gave up 5 bases; unmatched junction bases: 5. The CDR3 DNA is TGCGCCAGCAGCGCCGGGGACAGGGGTTATGGCTACACCTTC. As protein: CASSAGDRGYGYTF. The full variable domain, in which reference TRBV5-1 and TRBJ1-2 provide the parts outside the CDR3, is KAGVTQTPRYLIKTRGQQVTLSCSPISGHRSVSWYQQTPGQGLQFLFEYFSETQRNKGNFPGRFSGRQFSNSRSEMNVSTLELGDSALYLCASSAGDRGYGYTFGSGTRLTVV.

The chain links TRBV6-1 to TRBJ1-1; D gene uncertain. Looked up from germline, CDR1 is MNHNS and CDR2 is SASEGT. CDR3 size: 13 residues. Trimming shortened V by 2 bases and J by 1 base, and 5 bases separated the two germline ends. CDR3 nucleotides: TGTGCCAGCAGTGAATCAGAGAACACTGAAGCTTTCTTT. As protein: CASSESENTEAFF.

To note about this clone: Other DNA variants within this sample encode the same CDR3. The J gene is TRBJ2-3, the V gene TRBV24-1; 11 bases fit TRBD2. From germline, CDR1 is KGHDR and CDR2 SFDVKD. Losses at the gene ends were 4 bases for V and 2 bases for J; bases not matched to a gene: 4. CDR3 length: 16 residues. The DNA for the CDR3 is TGTGCCACCAGTGACCCTAGCGGGGGGTCCACAGATACGCAGTATTTT. Its protein is CATSDPSGGSTDTQYF.

The genes are TRBV28 and TRBJ2-3, with 7 positions matching TRBD2. Looked up from germline, CDR1 is MDHEN and CDR2 is SYDVKM. This CDR3 has 12 residues. V shed 2 bases and J 9 bases; nucleotides not matched to a gene: 2. The CDR3 is CASSLMGGTQYF. CDR3 in DNA: TGTGCCAGCAGTTTAATGGGGGGGACGCAGTATTTT.

The chain employs TRBV5-6 and TRBJ2-7; tentatively, D is TRBD1 (5 bases). Trimming removed 7 bases at V and 3 bases at J, with 20 bases between. Per germline, CDR1 SGHDT and CDR2 YYEEEE. This CDR3 is 15 amino acids long. The CDR3 region has the DNA TGTGCCAGCGGGTTTAGGGGTTATGGGGTCTACGAGCAGTACTTC. This sequence encodes CASGFRGYGVYEQYF.

This sequence joins TRBV9 and TRBJ2-7; 9 bases line up with TRBD1. This CDR3 has 13 amino acids. CDR1 is SGDLS, CDR2 YYNGEE, per germline. The V segment lost 4 bases and the J segment 6 bases; nucleotides outside the gene matches: 5. The CDR3 bases are TGTGCCAGCAGCCCTCGGGACAGGGTCGAGCAGTACTTC. Translated: CASSPRDRVEQYF.

The V call is TRBV2, the J call TRBJ1-1, with TRBD1 as a possible D gene (5 bases). V lost 6 bases and J lost 1, with 9 bases in between. The CDR3 spans 13 residues. In germline, CDR1 is SNHLY, CDR2 FYNNEI. CDR3 residues: CASRQVSNTEAFF. The CDR3 bases are TGTGCCAGCAGACAGGTTTCGAACACTGAAGCTTTCTTT. The full variable domain, rest sourced from reference TRBV2 and TRBJ1-1, is EPEVTQTPSHQVTQMGQEVILRCVPISNHLYFYWYRQILGQKVEFLVSFYNNEISEKSEIFDDQFSVERPDGSNFTLKIRSTKLEDSAMYFCASRQVSNTEAFFGQGTRLTVV.

This clone was observed once. The rearrangement uses TRBV7-3 and TRBJ2-7; TRBD1 matches at 7 bases. Trimming cost V 5 bases and J 7 bases; bases outside gene matches: 14. CDR3 length equals 15 residues. CDR1 is SGHTA and CDR2 is FQGTGA in the germline V gene. CDR3 bases: TGTGCCAGCAGCCCCTTCCCAGGACAGGTCAATGAGCAGTACTTC. Its protein product is CASSPFPGQVNEQYF.

J is TRBJ1-1 and V is TRBV11-3, with D possibly TRBD1 on 5 matching bases. The germline V and J ends were trimmed by 2 bases and 1 base, with 8 bases remaining between them. Germline lookup yields CDR1 SGHNT and CDR2 YENEEA. This CDR3 is 14 amino acids long. The CDR3 is CASSLRGANTEAFF. The CDR3 coding sequence is TGTGCCAGCAGCTTAAGGGGCGCGAACACTGAAGCTTTCTTT.

The chain joins TRBV24-1 to TRBJ2-7; the match to TRBD1 covers 9 bases. Germline V gene data show CDR1 as KGHDR and CDR2 as SFDVKD. This CDR3 has 15 residues. The junction had 7 bases not matched to a gene; V was cut back by 3 bases and J by 5 bases. The CDR3 DNA reads TGTGCCACCAGTGATGTGGGACAGGGTATCAACGAGCAGTACTTC. Encoded protein: CATSDVGQGINEQYF.

V gene TRBV5-5 combines with J gene TRBJ2-3; perhaps TRBD2 as D (6 bases). Deletions cut 4 bases from V and 0 bases from J, with 6 bases between. This CDR3 is built from 13 residues. Per the germline V gene, CDR1 is SGHKS and CDR2 is YYEKEE (reference sequence). The CDR3 is CASSRGSTDTQYF. In DNA form, the CDR3 reads TGTGCCAGCAGCCGGGGGAGCACAGATACGCAGTATTTT.

Concerning this clone: The junction shows a germline mismatch at one end, possibly a read error. The chain links TRBV30 to TRBJ1-2; D possibly corresponds to TRBD1 (6 bases). This CDR3 is 14 amino acids long. Germline V gene lookup returns CDR1 GTSNPN and CDR2 SVGIG (reference sequence). CDR3 loop: CAWIGGADLLTLAF. The CDR3 region has the DNA TGTGCCTGGATAGGGGGGGCAGACTTACTAACTTTGGCCTTC.

The chain joins TRBV7-3 to TRBJ2-1; 8 nucleotides align to TRBD2. CDR3 size: 15 residues. The junction had 9 bases not matched to a gene; V was cut back by 5 bases and J by 6 bases. The V gene's germline CDR1 is SGHTA and CDR2 FQGTGA. CDR3: CASSVVSGGPNEQFF. The CDR3 DNA sequence: TGTGCCAGCAGCGTCGTAAGCGGGGGCCCCAATGAGCAGTTCTTC.

This clone was picked up one time. This sequence joins TRBV28 and TRBJ2-1; 12 nucleotides line up with TRBD2. The germline CDR1 and CDR2 sequences are MDHEN and SYDVKM. The CDR3 has 18 amino acids. V dropped 3 bases and J dropped 2; count of bases not matched to a gene: 8. The CDR3 DNA is TGTGCCAGCAGTTTGGGGCTGACTAGCGGGGGAACCTACAATGAGCAGTTCTTC. As protein: CASSLGLTSGGTYNEQFF.

V is TRBV5-6 and J is TRBJ2-6; no clear D gene. Germline V gives CDR1 SGHDT, CDR2 YYEEEE. Between the trimmed V and J ends, which lost 4 bases and 4 bases, there was a span of 6 bases. The CDR3 runs to 13 residues. CDR3 DNA: TGTGCCAGCAGCCCCCTCGGGGCCAACGTCCTGACTTTC. It is translated as CASSPLGANVLTF. The variable domain in full, with the rest retrieved from reference TRBV5-6 and TRBJ2-6, is DAGVTQSPTHLIKTRGQQVTLRCSPKSGHDTVSWYQQALGQGPQFIFQYYEEEERQRGNFPDRFSGHQFPNYSSELNVNALLLGDSALYLCASSPLGANVLTFGAGSRLTVL.

This sequence joins TRBV2 and TRBJ2-7, with 11 bases fitting TRBD1. The CDR3 covers 16 residues. Germline V gene sequence: CDR1 SNHLY, CDR2 FYNNEI. V lost 6 bases to trimming and J lost 6 bases; unmatched junction nucleotides: 13. The CDR3 loop is CASSQKGTGGTLEQYF. CDR3 DNA sequence: TGTGCCAGCAGCCAAAAGGGGACAGGGGGAACGCTCGAGCAGTACTTC.

The sample holds one count of this clone. The gene calls are TRBV30 and TRBJ1-1; no firm D call. Germline V CDR1 and CDR2: GTSNPN, SVGIG (reference sequence). The CDR3 is 12 residues long. Between the trimmed V and J ends, which lost 0 bases and 5 bases, there was a span of 7 bases. The chain's CDR3 is CAWSVRETEAFF. CDR3 nucleotide sequence: TGTGCCTGGAGTGTACGGGAGACTGAAGCTTTCTTT.

The CDR3 reads CASSYTRGQGGGYTF. The CDR3 DNA reads TGTGCCAGCAGTTACACAAGGGGACAGGGAGGCGGCTACACCTTC. V and J are TRBV6-5 and TRBJ1-2; 9 bases line up with TRBD1. Trimming at V came to 2 bases and at J to 8 bases, leaving 9 bases not matched to a gene. This CDR3 comprises 15 residues. Germline CDR1 and CDR2: MNHEY and SVGAGI.

This clone appeared once. The chain combines TRBV9 with TRBJ1-3; D is ambiguous. The germline gives CDR1 SGDLS, CDR2 YYNGEE. V was cut by 3 bases and J by 4 bases, with 8 bases left in between. The CDR3 totals 13 residues. The CDR3 DNA is TGTGCCAGCAGCGCGAAACAGGGAAACACCATATATTTT. It codes for CASSAKQGNTIYF.

This chain uses TRBV4-2 with TRBJ1-1; D gene uncertain. The germline gives CDR1 LGHNA, CDR2 YNFKEQ. With 4 bases removed from V and 5 bases from J, the gap between germline ends came to 5 bases. The CDR3 has 11 amino acids. CDR3 in amino acids: CASSLGTEAFF. CDR3 in DNA: TGTGCCAGCAGCCTCGGGACTGAAGCTTTCTTT.

The chain employs TRBV7-8 and TRBJ1-5; 9 bases align to TRBD1. V shed 4 bases and J 3 bases; nucleotides not matched to a gene: 4. The CDR3 is 15 amino acids. Germline V gene sequence: CDR1 SGHVS, CDR2 FQNEAQ. This CDR3 is CASSSTGGLNQPQHF. In nucleotides, the CDR3 is TGTGCCAGCAGCTCCACAGGGGGCCTCAATCAGCCCCAGCATTTT.

This clone was seen more than once but under ten times. The V call is TRBV10-3, the J call TRBJ2-2, with 7 nucleotides matching TRBD2. The junction had 9 bases not matched to a gene; V was cut back by 5 bases and J by 3 bases. The CDR3 extends over 16 amino acids. Germline CDR1 ENHRY, CDR2 SYGVKD. The CDR3 DNA reads as TGTGCCATCAGTTCCTCCGGGACTATCTACACCGGGGAGCTGTTTTTT. Protein sequence: CAISSSGTIYTGELFF.

V is TRBV2 and J is TRBJ1-4; possibly TRBD1 for D (5 bases). Germline V CDR1 and CDR2: SNHLY, FYNNEI. There are 14 residues in the CDR3. The V end lost 7 bases, the J end lost 6 bases, and 15 bases lay between the germline ends. DNA for the CDR3: TGTGCCAGCACCCTCGACAGAGCATATGAAAAACTGTTTTTT. Encoded protein: CASTLDRAYEKLFF.

A note on this clone: This may arise from a read error, as a much more abundant clone is one base away. The chain has TRBV4-2 and TRBJ1-5; TRBD1 matches at 7 bases. The CDR3 has 16 residues. Germline lookup yields CDR1 LGHNA and CDR2 YNFKEQ. This chain's CDR3 is CASSQGPRGRNQLQHF. In DNA form, the CDR3 reads TGTGCCAGCAGCCAAGGACCAAGGGGGCGGAATCAGCTCCAGCATTTT.

The J gene is TRBJ1-2, the V gene TRBV20-1, with 9 bases lining up with TRBD1. The germline CDR1 and CDR2 sequences are DFQATT and SNEGSKA (reference sequence). This CDR3 contains 11 residues. V was clipped by 5 bases and J by 6 bases; unmatched bases: 1. Written as DNA, the CDR3 is TGCAGTGCTTGGACAGGGGATGGCTACACCTTC. Translation: CSAWTGDGYTF.

V gene TRBV3-1 (or the pseudogene TRBV3-2) combines with J gene TRBJ1-2, with unresolved D. Trimming took off 0 bases at V and 8 bases at J, with 25 bases between the two ends. The CDR3 sequence is 18 residues long. CDR1 and CDR2 from the germline V gene are LGHDT and YNNKEL (reference sequence). CDR3 nucleotides: TGTGCCAGCAGCCAAGATTATCGGAGGCTTATCCCTCGTGGGGGCTACACCTTC. Translating gives CASSQDYRRLIPRGGYTF.